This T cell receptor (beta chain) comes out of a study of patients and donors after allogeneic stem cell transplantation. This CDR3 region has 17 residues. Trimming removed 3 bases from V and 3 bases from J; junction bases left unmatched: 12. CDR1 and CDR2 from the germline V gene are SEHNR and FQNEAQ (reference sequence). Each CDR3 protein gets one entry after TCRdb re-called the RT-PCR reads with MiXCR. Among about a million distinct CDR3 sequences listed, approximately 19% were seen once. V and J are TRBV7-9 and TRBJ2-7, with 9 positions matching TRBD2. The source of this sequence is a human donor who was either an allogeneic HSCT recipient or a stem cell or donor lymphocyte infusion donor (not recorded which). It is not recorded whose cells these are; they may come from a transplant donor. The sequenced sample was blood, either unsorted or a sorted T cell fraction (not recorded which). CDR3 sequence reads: CASSFGGLAGTFYEQYF. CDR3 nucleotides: TGTGCCAGCAGCTTTGGGGGGCTAGCGGGGACCTTCTACGAGCAGTACTTC.